Each of the 17 T cell receptor beta chains below was sequenced from the same sample in a study of regulatory T cells in long-lasting Graves disease. Time point denoted: newly diagnosed GD, antithyroid drugs for less than 3 months. PBMC-extracted RNA yielded the TCR library. Assembly of TCR beta libraries relied on iRepertoire HTBI primers together with Arm-PCR of CDR3 regions. TCRdb ran MiXCR on the multiplex PCR reads and lists one entry per CDR3 protein. The top ten clones hold roughly 8% of a sample with over 350,000 distinct CDR3 sequences, 14% to 15% of them seen once. The sample was also reused in another study, on T cells in Graves' hyperthyroidism and ophthalmopathy.

Sequenced here: peripheral blood mononuclear cells (PBMCs), sampled at new diagnosis, from a patient treated with antithyroid drugs. The source is a woman aged 40 to 50 with Graves disease.

This clonotype was seen only a few times. This chain joins TRBV24-1 and TRBJ2-1; maybe TRBD2 (5 bases). Germline V gives CDR1 KGHDR, CDR2 SFDVKD. The V and J ends lost 0 bases and 7 bases respectively, with 15 bases between them. The CDR3 is 16 amino acids. The CDR3 DNA sequence: TGTGCCACCAGTGATTTGCAGAAGGAGGATCGGAATGAGCAGTTCTTC. It encodes CATSDLQKEDRNEQFF.

This chain connects TRBV5-8 to TRBJ2-5; TRBD1 matches 9 bases. In germline, CDR1 is SGHTS, CDR2 YDEGEE. The CDR3 totals 15 residues. Losses at the gene ends were 4 bases for V and 2 bases for J; bases not matched to a gene: 6. The CDR3 coding sequence is TGTGCCAGCAGCCGAGGACAGGGGATACAAGAGACCCAGTACTTC. This gives the protein CASSRGQGIQETQYF.

This clonotype was seen ten or more times. The chain couples TRBV11-2 to TRBJ2-2; weak D call: TRBD2 (5 bases). Trimming took off 1 base at V and 4 bases at J, with 19 bases between the two ends. Germline V gene sequence: CDR1 SGHAT, CDR2 FQNNGV. There are 18 residues in the CDR3. This chain's CDR3 is CASSLASDTTRGTGELFF. The CDR3 DNA is TGTGCCAGCAGCTTAGCCTCAGACACCACCCGGGGCACCGGGGAGCTGTTTTTT.

This rearrangement joins TRBV24-1 to TRBJ2-2; 8 nucleotides agree with TRBD1. Per the germline V gene, CDR1 is KGHDR and CDR2 is SFDVKD. Losses at the gene ends were 2 bases for V and 6 bases for J; bases not matched to a gene: 7. The CDR3 runs 16 residues. CDR3 nucleotide sequence: TGTGCCACCAGTGATTCCGGACAGGGCGCTCCCGGGGAGCTGTTTTTT. Protein: CATSDSGQGAPGELFF.

This clonotype was recorded many times. J is TRBJ1-4 and V is TRBV28; 7 nucleotides align to TRBD1. Germline trimming cut 5 bases from V and 0 bases from J; bases unmatched to any gene: 6. The CDR3 sequence is 16 residues long. Looked up from germline, CDR1 is MDHEN and CDR2 is SYDVKM. This CDR3 is CASSPQGDPTNEKLFF. The CDR3 DNA is TGTGCCAGCAGTCCCCAGGGGGACCCAACTAATGAAAAACTGTTTTTT.

The chain links TRBV11-3 to TRBJ2-1, with D tentatively TRBD1 (6 bases). V lost 2 bases, J lost 7 bases, and 9 bases lay in between. The V gene's germline CDR1 is SGHNT and CDR2 YENEEA. CDR3 length equals 13 residues. The CDR3 loop reads CASSLQGRNEQFF. Written as DNA, the CDR3 is TGTGCCAGCAGCTTACAGGGGCGGAATGAGCAGTTCTTC.

This clonotype has ten or more counts. The genes are TRBV7-9 and TRBJ2-7; 9 positions match TRBD1. The CDR3 consists of 15 residues. The V gene end was trimmed by 5 bases and the J gene end by 5 bases; junction bases not matched to a gene: 10. Germline V gene lookup returns CDR1 SEHNR and CDR2 FQNEAQ (reference sequence). This CDR3 is CASSPRTGVIDEQYF. The DNA for the CDR3 is TGTGCCAGCAGCCCGCGGACAGGGGTAATCGACGAGCAGTACTTC.

In its sample, this clonotype was seen many times. V is TRBV7-2 and J is TRBJ1-4; D not resolved. Germline CDR1 is SGHTA and CDR2 is FQGNSA. The CDR3 spans 18 residues. V dropped 1 base and J dropped 0 bases, with 15 bases sitting between them. The CDR3 nucleotides read TGTGCCAGCAGCTTAGTCAGTTCCTATGTCGCAACTAATGAAAAACTGTTTTTT. It encodes CASSLVSSYVATNEKLFF. Full variable domain (remainder filled in from reference TRBV7-2 and TRBJ1-4): GAGVSQSPSNKVTEKGKDVELRCDPISGHTALYWYRQSLGQGLEFLIYFQGNSAPDKSGLPSDRFSAERTGGSVSTLTIQRTQQEDSAVYLCASSLVSSYVATNEKLFFGSGTQLSVL.

The table lists this clonotype with many counts. This rearrangement joins TRBV2 to TRBJ1-4, with D hard to call. Germline values: CDR1 SNHLY, CDR2 FYNNEI. The CDR3 runs 12 residues. Trimming left V 0 bases short and J 4 bases short, with 0 bases between. The CDR3: CASSEANEKLFF. For the CDR3, the DNA is TGTGCCAGCAGTGAAGCTAATGAAAAACTGTTTTTT.

This clonotype has ten or more counts. V gene TRBV11-2 combines with J gene TRBJ2-7; the match to TRBD2 covers 8 bases. Losses at the gene ends were 2 bases for V and 4 bases for J; bases not matched to a gene: 10. Germline V CDR1 and CDR2: SGHAT, FQNNGV. The length of the CDR3 is 16 residues. CDR3 protein: CASSLFGGVVSYEQYF. For the CDR3, the DNA is TGTGCCAGCAGCTTATTCGGGGGGGTAGTTTCGTACGAGCAGTACTTC.

At least ten counts were recorded for this clonotype. The genes are TRBV2 and TRBJ2-1; D is perhaps TRBD1 or TRBD2 (5 bases each). Germline V CDR1 and CDR2: SNHLY, FYNNEI. Trimming removed 6 bases from V and 0 bases from J, with 9 bases in between. The CDR3 has 14 residues. The CDR3 loop is CASRAGSSYNEQFF. The CDR3 DNA sequence: TGTGCCAGCAGGGCAGGGAGCTCCTACAATGAGCAGTTCTTC. Full variable domain (outside the CDR3, taken from reference TRBV2 and TRBJ2-1): EPEVTQTPSHQVTQMGQEVILRCVPISNHLYFYWYRQILGQKVEFLVSFYNNEISEKSEIFDDQFSVERPDGSNFTLKIRSTKLEDSAMYFCASRAGSSYNEQFFGPGTRLTVL.

This rearrangement joins TRBV7-9 to TRBJ1-2; D not certain. V shed 2 bases and J shed 8 bases, with 21 bases lying between them. The CDR3 is made up of 16 amino acids. Germline lookup yields CDR1 SEHNR and CDR2 FQNEAQ (reference sequence). The CDR3 coding sequence is TGTGCCAGCAGCTTATCGGGCCAGGCTTCCTATTTAGGCTACACCTTC. This sequence encodes CASSLSGQASYLGYTF.

This clonotype occurred many times. The chain has TRBV2 and TRBJ2-3; D may be TRBD1 (6 bases). V was cut by 7 bases and J by 2 bases, with 13 bases left in between. The CDR3 covers 14 residues. From germline, CDR1 is SNHLY and CDR2 FYNNEI. In DNA, the CDR3 is TGTGCCAGCAAGACGCAGGGGTTCACAGATACGCAGTATTTT. Translated: CASKTQGFTDTQYF.

This clonotype was recorded at least ten times. The V and J genes are TRBV7-3 and TRBJ2-2; either TRBD1 or TRBD2 may supply D (5 bases each). The V gene lost 5 bases and the J gene lost 4 bases, with 11 bases spanning the gap. The CDR3 runs 14 residues. In germline, CDR1 is SGHTA, CDR2 FQGTGA. The chain's CDR3 is CASSPADITGELFF. CDR3 sequence (DNA): TGTGCCAGCAGCCCAGCGGACATCACCGGGGAGCTGTTTTTT. The variable domain in full, completed from reference TRBV7-3 and TRBJ2-2, reads GAGVSQTPSNKVTEKGKYVELRCDPISGHTALYWYRQSLGQGPEFLIYFQGTGAADDSGLPNDRFFAVRPEGSVSTLKIQRTERGDSAVYLCASSPADITGELFFGEGSRLTVL.

This clonotype was observed a single time. The rearrangement uses TRBV28 and TRBJ2-2, with a tentative D call TRBD1 (5 bases). The CDR3 totals 14 residues. Germline V CDR1 and CDR2: MDHEN, SYDVKM. The germline V and J ends were trimmed by 2 bases and 9 bases, with 13 bases remaining between them. The CDR3: CASSLPDRTWELFF. In nucleotides, the CDR3 is TGTGCCAGCAGTTTACCCGACAGAACCTGGGAGCTGTTTTTT.

In the case of this clonotype: This may be a read error: a much more frequent sequence differs by one nucleotide. The rearrangement uses TRBV7-2 and TRBJ1-5, with D unresolved. The germline CDR1 and CDR2 sequences are SGHTA and FQGNSA. V lost 1 base and J 3 bases, leaving 7 bases between the germline ends. This CDR3 spans 14 amino acids. CDR3 DNA sequence: TGTGCCAGCAGCTTAGACAGCATCAATCAGCCCCAGCATTTT. Translated, it gives CASSLDSINQPQHF.

The V call is TRBV27, the J call TRBJ1-2; unclear D gene. In germline, CDR1 is MNHEY, CDR2 SMNVEV (reference sequence). The CDR3 has 17 amino acids. V lost 3 bases, J lost 1 base, and 18 bases lay in between. CDR3 nucleotides: TGTGCCAGCAGTTTCCCTTTACAGCCTAAGCTTAACTATGGCTACACCTTC. Protein sequence: CASSFPLQPKLNYGYTF.